The rows below give T cell receptor beta chains drawn from one sample of a study of T cell repertoires in cytomegalovirus infection. TCRdb called the reads again in MiXCR, with one record for every CDR3 protein. The sample records 900,000 to 950,000 distinct CDR3 sequences, around 32% being singletons. Antigen specificity for these receptors is unknown. This specimen consisted of cultured CD8+ T cells from PBMCs, obtained from culture after CMV antigen stimulation. Every receptor here comes from a human donor in good health (CMV status not recorded). Some clones in this sample may be carry-over from other donors' samples. The CDR3 runs from the conserved cysteine through the conserved F or W. Each record gives: D gene, clone size, J gene, CDR3 length, V gene, CDR3 protein, CDR3 DNA. D genes are given only for firm matches. Part of the rows lack a size; the others show once, few, many or a class for expanded clones.

d_call: TRBD1; clone_size: .; j_call: TRBJ1-2; cdr3_length: 13; v_call: TRBV20-1; cdr3_aa: CSAGWTGADGYTF; cdr3_nt: TGCAGTGCTGGGTGGACAGGAGCGGATGGCTACACCTTC
d_call: .; clone_size: .; j_call: TRBJ1-1; cdr3_length: 15; v_call: TRBV4-2; cdr3_aa: CASSHPQDSYTEAFF; cdr3_nt: TGTGCCAGCAGCCACCCCCAGGACAGCTACACTGAAGCTTTCTTT
d_call: TRBD1; clone_size: many; j_call: TRBJ1-1; cdr3_length: 14; v_call: TRBV27; cdr3_aa: CASSLEGGYTEAFF; cdr3_nt: TGTGCCAGCAGCTTGGAAGGGGGCTACACTGAAGCTTTCTTT
d_call: .; clone_size: few; j_call: TRBJ1-5; cdr3_length: 14; v_call: TRBV6-1; cdr3_aa: CASRKGFSNQPQHF; cdr3_nt: TGTGCCAGCAGAAAAGGCTTTAGCAATCAGCCCCAGCATTTT
d_call: .; clone_size: .; j_call: TRBJ2-3; cdr3_length: 12; v_call: TRBV29-1; cdr3_aa: CSITGLTDTQYF; cdr3_nt: TGCAGTATAACAGGGTTGACAGATACGCAGTATTTT
d_call: TRBD1; clone_size: .; j_call: TRBJ2-7; cdr3_length: 15; v_call: TRBV6-1; cdr3_aa: CASREGQGLAMEQYF; cdr3_nt: TGTGCCAGCAGGGAAGGACAGGGGCTTGCGATGGAGCAGTACTTC
d_call: TRBD1; clone_size: .; j_call: TRBJ1-1; cdr3_length: 15; v_call: TRBV12-5; cdr3_aa: CARLKTGERNTEAFF; cdr3_nt: TGTGCTAGGTTAAAGACAGGGGAGAGGAACACTGAAGCTTTCTTT
d_call: .; clone_size: many; j_call: TRBJ1-1; cdr3_length: 13; v_call: TRBV6-2/TRBV6-3; cdr3_aa: CASSYGRNTEAFF; cdr3_nt: TGTGCCAGCAGTTACGGTCGGAACACTGAAGCTTTCTTT
d_call: .; clone_size: few; j_call: TRBJ1-2; cdr3_length: 10; v_call: TRBV20-1; cdr3_aa: CSASGDGYTF; cdr3_nt: TGCAGTGCTAGTGGAGATGGCTACACCTTC
d_call: .; clone_size: .; j_call: TRBJ2-1; cdr3_length: 14; v_call: TRBV6-6; cdr3_aa: CASSYSGARNEQFF; cdr3_nt: TGTGCCAGCAGTTACTCGGGGGCGAGGAATGAGCAGTTCTTC
d_call: .; clone_size: .; j_call: TRBJ2-3; cdr3_length: 16; v_call: TRBV4-1; cdr3_aa: CASSQVPAPGTDTQYF; cdr3_nt: TGCGCCAGCAGCCAAGTTCCCGCCCCGGGCACAGATACGCAGTATTTT
d_call: .; clone_size: few; j_call: TRBJ1-2; cdr3_length: 15; v_call: TRBV25-1; cdr3_aa: CASRPGGAPLYGYTF; cdr3_nt: TGTGCCAGCAGGCCTGGGGGAGCCCCTTTATATGGCTACACCTTC
d_call: .; clone_size: many; j_call: TRBJ1-2; cdr3_length: 17; v_call: TRBV7-9; cdr3_aa: CASSLVVWQVPNYGYTF; cdr3_nt: TGTGCCAGCAGCTTAGTTGTATGGCAGGTTCCCAACTATGGCTACACCTTC
d_call: TRBD1; clone_size: few; j_call: TRBJ2-5; cdr3_length: 15; v_call: TRBV6-1; cdr3_aa: CASSRDRDGEETQYF; cdr3_nt: TGTGCCAGCAGCCGCGACAGGGACGGAGAAGAGACCCAGTACTTC
d_call: .; clone_size: many; j_call: TRBJ2-1; cdr3_length: 13; v_call: TRBV6-5; cdr3_aa: CASSYGGNNEQFF; cdr3_nt: TGTGCCAGCAGTTACGGGGGAAACAATGAGCAGTTCTTC
d_call: .; clone_size: many; j_call: TRBJ2-1; cdr3_length: 13; v_call: TRBV7-3; cdr3_aa: CASSFSGVNEQFF; cdr3_nt: TGTGCCAGCAGCTTTTCCGGGGTCAATGAGCAGTTCTTC
d_call: TRBD1; clone_size: once; j_call: TRBJ1-5; cdr3_length: 15; v_call: TRBV12-3/TRBV12-4; cdr3_aa: CASNVQGVRNQPQHF; cdr3_nt: TGTGCCAGCAATGTCCAGGGGGTTCGCAATCAGCCCCAGCATTTT
d_call: .; clone_size: .; j_call: TRBJ1-5; cdr3_length: 15; v_call: TRBV4-1; cdr3_aa: CASSKTWGPYEPQHF; cdr3_nt: TGCGCCAGCAGCAAGACGTGGGGACCTTACGAGCCCCAGCATTTT
d_call: TRBD1; clone_size: few; j_call: TRBJ1-2; cdr3_length: 13; v_call: TRBV29-1; cdr3_aa: CSVMTGTAYGYTF; cdr3_nt: TGCAGCGTCATGACCGGGACAGCCTATGGCTACACCTTC
d_call: TRBD2; clone_size: few; j_call: TRBJ2-1; cdr3_length: 13; v_call: TRBV10-3; cdr3_aa: CAITGLPNNEQFF; cdr3_nt: TGTGCCATCACGGGACTACCCAACAATGAGCAGTTCTTC
d_call: TRBD2; clone_size: few; j_call: TRBJ2-3; cdr3_length: 15; v_call: TRBV10-3; cdr3_aa: CAISGVAGGLDTQYF; cdr3_nt: TGTGCCATCAGTGGGGTAGCGGGGGGACTAGATACGCAGTATTTT
d_call: TRBD2; clone_size: .; j_call: TRBJ2-5; cdr3_length: 17; v_call: TRBV6-2/TRBV6-3; cdr3_aa: CASSRTSGEVWEETQYF; cdr3_nt: TGTGCCAGCAGCCGGACTAGCGGGGAGGTTTGGGAAGAGACCCAGTACTTC
d_call: TRBD1; clone_size: .; j_call: TRBJ1-2; cdr3_length: 13; v_call: TRBV9; cdr3_aa: CASSRGQAHGYTF; cdr3_nt: TGTGCCAGCAGCCGGGGACAGGCCCATGGCTACACCTTC
d_call: .; clone_size: .; j_call: TRBJ1-1; cdr3_length: 16; v_call: TRBV10-3; cdr3_aa: CAISILKRQRNTEAFF; cdr3_nt: TGTGCCATCAGTATACTAAAAAGACAGAGGAACACTGAAGCTTTCTTT
d_call: .; clone_size: many; j_call: TRBJ1-1; cdr3_length: 12; v_call: TRBV5-1; cdr3_aa: CASSLEAGSAFF; cdr3_nt: TGCGCCAGCAGCTTGGAGGCAGGGTCAGCTTTCTTT
d_call: .; clone_size: many; j_call: TRBJ1-4; cdr3_length: 15; v_call: TRBV2; cdr3_aa: CASRGDLTTNEKLFF; cdr3_nt: TGTGCCAGCAGGGGGGACTTAACAACTAATGAAAAACTGTTTTTT
d_call: .; clone_size: few; j_call: TRBJ2-2; cdr3_length: 16; v_call: TRBV7-9; cdr3_aa: CASSSWDTRITGELFF; cdr3_nt: TGTGCCAGCAGCAGTTGGGACACTCGGATCACCGGGGAGCTGTTTTTT
d_call: TRBD1; clone_size: many; j_call: TRBJ1-2; cdr3_length: 17; v_call: TRBV7-2; cdr3_aa: CASSSRPDRVTSYGYTF; cdr3_nt: TGTGCCAGCAGCTCCAGGCCCGACAGGGTAACTAGCTATGGCTACACCTTC
d_call: .; clone_size: .; j_call: TRBJ2-2; cdr3_length: 15; v_call: TRBV7-6; cdr3_aa: CATNRQDANTGELFF; cdr3_nt: TGTGCCACCAATCGACAGGACGCGAACACCGGGGAGCTGTTTTTT
d_call: .; clone_size: .; j_call: TRBJ2-7; cdr3_length: 16; v_call: TRBV6-1; cdr3_aa: CASSPGASFTSYEQYF; cdr3_nt: TGTGCCAGCAGTCCCGGGGCTTCTTTTACATCCTACGAGCAGTACTTC
d_call: .; clone_size: few; j_call: TRBJ2-2; cdr3_length: 14; v_call: TRBV9; cdr3_aa: CASSRGTNTGELFF; cdr3_nt: TGTGCCAGCAGCCGTGGGACGAACACCGGGGAGCTGTTTTTT
d_call: .; clone_size: many; j_call: TRBJ1-2; cdr3_length: 14; v_call: TRBV7-6; cdr3_aa: CASSLATGTYGYTF; cdr3_nt: TGTGCCAGCAGCTTAGCCACAGGTACCTATGGCTACACCTTC
d_call: TRBD2; clone_size: few; j_call: TRBJ2-5; cdr3_length: 14; v_call: TRBV10-3; cdr3_aa: CATASGRSQETQYF; cdr3_nt: TGTGCCACGGCTAGCGGGCGCTCCCAAGAGACCCAGTACTTC
d_call: .; clone_size: few; j_call: TRBJ1-2; cdr3_length: 14; v_call: TRBV28; cdr3_aa: CASVPDSPNYGYTF; cdr3_nt: TGTGCCAGCGTACCGGACAGCCCTAACTATGGCTACACCTTC
d_call: .; clone_size: few; j_call: TRBJ2-2; cdr3_length: 17; v_call: TRBV27; cdr3_aa: CASSPSLDDRNTGELFF; cdr3_nt: TGTGCCAGCAGTCCGTCCCTAGATGACAGAAACACCGGGGAGCTGTTTTTT
d_call: .; clone_size: few; j_call: TRBJ2-1; cdr3_length: 13; v_call: TRBV28; cdr3_aa: CASYRSSYNEQFF; cdr3_nt: TGTGCCAGCTACCGGTCTTCCTACAATGAGCAGTTCTTC
d_call: .; clone_size: many; j_call: TRBJ1-2; cdr3_length: 16; v_call: TRBV7-6; cdr3_aa: CASSLSPGLASYGYTF; cdr3_nt: TGTGCCAGCAGCCTTTCCCCTGGATTGGCATCCTATGGCTACACCTTC
d_call: TRBD2; clone_size: .; j_call: TRBJ2-2; cdr3_length: 12; v_call: TRBV6-5; cdr3_aa: CAASGGAGELFF; cdr3_nt: TGTGCCGCCTCGGGAGGGGCCGGGGAGCTGTTTTTT
d_call: .; clone_size: .; j_call: TRBJ1-5; cdr3_length: 14; v_call: TRBV12-3/TRBV12-4; cdr3_aa: CASSLGDPSQPQHF; cdr3_nt: TGTGCCAGCAGTTTAGGAGACCCAAGCCAGCCCCAGCATTTT
d_call: .; clone_size: .; j_call: TRBJ1-3; cdr3_length: 11; v_call: TRBV6-1; cdr3_aa: CGTSTGNTIYF; cdr3_nt: TGTGGAACAAGTACTGGAAACACCATATATTTT
d_call: TRBD1; clone_size: .; j_call: TRBJ2-5; cdr3_length: 15; v_call: TRBV20-1; cdr3_aa: CSARPTGGVGETQYF; cdr3_nt: TGCAGTGCTAGACCCACAGGGGGTGTAGGGGAGACCCAGTACTTC
d_call: TRBD2; clone_size: .; j_call: TRBJ2-1; cdr3_length: 16; v_call: TRBV7-8; cdr3_aa: CASSVRGSGGVNEQFF; cdr3_nt: TGTGCCAGCAGCGTCCGGGGAAGCGGGGGGGTGAATGAGCAGTTCTTC
d_call: .; clone_size: .; j_call: TRBJ2-2; cdr3_length: 15; v_call: TRBV6-5; cdr3_aa: CASTPGGPGTGELFF; cdr3_nt: TGTGCCAGCACCCCCGGGGGGCCGGGCACCGGGGAGCTGTTTTTT